The 27 T cell receptor beta chains below come from one sample, sequenced in a study of shared clonotypes between healthy human individuals. Repertoires were generated with immunoSEQ multiplex PCR, while TCRdb's copy carries only in-frame clones and drops some. The table shows 2 million to 2.5 million clones, with 90% to 97% occurring only once. The sample taken for sequencing was naive CD4+ T cells sorted from blood. Indicated subset: CD45RA+ positively selected. These receptors were collected from a man in his late teens or twenties in good health.

V usage is TRBV11-2 and J usage is TRBJ2-7, with D perhaps TRBD2 (6 bases). The CDR3 spans 15 residues. V was cut by 0 bases and J by 1 base, with 10 bases left in between. Per the germline V gene, CDR1 is SGHAT and CDR2 is FQNNGV. CDR3 nucleotides: TGTGCCAGCAGCTTAGAAGGACTAACTTCCTACGAGCAGTACTTC. Its protein is CASSLEGLTSYEQYF.

The chain links TRBV5-4 to TRBJ1-2; 8 bases are shared with TRBD1. This CDR3 spans 13 amino acids. Looked up from germline, CDR1 is SGHNT and CDR2 is YYREEE (reference sequence). Losses at the gene ends were 1 base for V and 7 bases for J; bases not matched to a gene: 3. The CDR3 protein is CASSLPGTGGYTF. The DNA of the CDR3 is TGTGCCAGCAGCTTGCCTGGGACAGGTGGCTACACCTTC.

V usage is TRBV11-2 and J usage is TRBJ2-1; TRBD1 might be the D (5 bases). With 2 bases removed from V and 6 bases from J, the gap between germline ends came to 8 bases. The CDR3 length is 13 residues. Germline values: CDR1 SGHAT, CDR2 FQNNGV. In nucleotides, the CDR3 is TGTGCCAGCAGCTTAAACAGGCTCAATGAGCAGTTCTTC. Its translation is CASSLNRLNEQFF.

The chain combines TRBV9 with TRBJ2-3, with D hard to call. This CDR3 is 13 amino acids long. From germline, CDR1 is SGDLS and CDR2 YYNGEE. Trimming left V 4 bases short and J 3 bases short, with 9 bases between. CDR3 sequence: CASSRPGTDTQYF. CDR3 in DNA: TGTGCCAGCAGCCGCCCCGGGACAGATACGCAGTATTTT.

The rearrangement uses TRBV28 and TRBJ1-5; D is possibly TRBD1 (6 bases). CDR1 and CDR2 (germline): MDHEN, SYDVKM. The CDR3 length is 15 residues. With 5 bases removed from V and 3 bases from J, the gap between germline ends came to 14 bases. CDR3 sequence: CASSPIGTYNQPQHF. In nucleotides, the CDR3 is TGTGCCAGCAGTCCCATCGGGACATACAATCAGCCCCAGCATTTT.

This clone has only a few counts. This chain links TRBV7-2 with TRBJ2-1; TRBD1 matches at 8 bases. The trim removed 3 bases at V and 7 bases at J, leaving 8 bases unmatched. Germline-derived CDR1 and CDR2 are SGHTA and FQGNSA. The CDR3 loop spans 15 amino acids. Here the CDR3 reads CASSLTGDRWNEQFF. CDR3 in DNA: TGTGCCAGCAGCTTGACAGGGGACCGTTGGAATGAGCAGTTCTTC.

The chain joins TRBV6-1 to TRBJ2-1, with 9 bases lining up with TRBD1. CDR1 and CDR2 from the germline V gene are MNHNS and SASEGT. This CDR3 has 16 residues. The V gene end was trimmed by 4 bases and the J gene end by 7 bases; junction bases not matched to a gene: 11. CDR3 sequence reads: CASSGAPGQGINEQFF. The CDR3 DNA follows: TGTGCCAGCAGTGGCGCACCGGGACAGGGTATTAATGAGCAGTTCTTC.

The chain employs TRBV11-1 and TRBJ2-2; no reliable D call. Trimming shortened V by 2 bases and J by 0 bases, and 4 bases separated the two germline ends. Per germline, CDR1 SGHAT and CDR2 FQDESV (reference sequence). The CDR3 loop spans 14 amino acids. CDR3 sequence reads: CASSLPPNTGELFF. The CDR3 nucleotides read TGTGCCAGCAGCTTACCCCCGAACACCGGGGAGCTGTTTTTT.

This chain links TRBV28 with TRBJ1-2, with D perhaps TRBD1 (6 bases). V was trimmed by 2 bases and J by 8 bases, leaving 15 bases between them. Germline V gives CDR1 MDHEN, CDR2 SYDVKM. This CDR3 has 14 amino acids. For the CDR3, the DNA is TGTGCCAGCAGTTTACCCGACAGGTCGGACGGCTACACCTTC. It yields the protein CASSLPDRSDGYTF.

This chain connects TRBV6-5 to TRBJ1-1, with 8 bases lining up with TRBD1. This CDR3 is built from 16 residues. CDR1 is MNHEY and CDR2 is SVGAGI in the germline V gene. V lost 4 bases to trimming and J lost 2 bases; unmatched junction nucleotides: 9. The CDR3 nucleotides are TGTGCCAGCAGTTCATCGGGACAGGTCTCCAACACTGAAGCTTTCTTT. Protein product: CASSSSGQVSNTEAFF.

The chain uses TRBV28 and TRBJ2-1, with 8 bases matching TRBD1. V lost 5 bases, J lost 8 bases, and 11 bases stayed unmatched. CDR1 and CDR2 from the germline V gene are MDHEN and SYDVKM. The CDR3 runs to 15 residues. For the CDR3, the DNA is TGTGCCAGCAGTCCCCAGGACAGGGTTCGGGATGAGCAGTTCTTC. It codes for CASSPQDRVRDEQFF. Supplemented by reference TRBV28 and TRBJ2-1, the full variable domain reads DVKVTQSSRYLVKRTGEKVFLECVQDMDHENMFWYRQDPGLGLRLIYFSYDVKMKEKGDIPEGYSVSREKKERFSLILESASTNQTSMYLCASSPQDRVRDEQFFGPGTRLTVL.

The chain employs TRBV7-8 and TRBJ2-2; D possibly matches TRBD1 or TRBD2 (5 bases each). V shed 3 bases and J shed 4 bases, with 12 bases lying between them. The germline V gene has CDR1 SGHVS and CDR2 FQNEAQ. This CDR3 is 15 amino acids long. CDR3 sequence: CASSFGGRGTGELFF. For the CDR3, the DNA is TGTGCCAGCAGCTTTGGGGGACGGGGCACCGGGGAGCTGTTTTTT.

The V and J genes are TRBV5-1 and TRBJ1-1; 7 bases agree with TRBD1. The CDR3 runs 15 residues. The V gene end was trimmed by 0 bases and the J gene end by 6 bases; junction bases not matched to a gene: 8. The V gene's germline CDR1 is SGHRS and CDR2 YFSETQ. The CDR3 DNA follows: TGCGCCAGCAGCTTGGAGGGGGCTAACGGTGCTGAAGCTTTCTTT. Translation: CASSLEGANGAEAFF.

J is TRBJ1-4 and V is TRBV27; a possible D gene is TRBD1 (5 bases). CDR3 length equals 15 residues. Trimming stripped 5 bases from V and 4 bases from J, with 14 bases between. Germline V gene data show CDR1 as MNHEY and CDR2 as SMNVEV (reference sequence). CDR3 in amino acids: CASSPRQGLNEKLFF. CDR3 nucleotides: TGTGCCAGCAGTCCCCGGCAGGGACTTAATGAAAAACTGTTTTTT. The full variable domain, in which reference TRBV27 and TRBJ1-4 provide the parts outside the CDR3, is EAQVTQNPRYLITVTGKKLTVTCSQNMNHEYMSWYRQDPGLGLRQIYYSMNVEVTDKGDVPEGYKVSRKEKRNFPLILESPSPNQTSLYFCASSPRQGLNEKLFFGSGTQLSVL.

This chain uses TRBV18 with TRBJ1-4; 9 bases are shared with TRBD1. Unmatched junction bases numbered 7, after V lost 4 bases and J lost 1 base. In germline, CDR1 is KGHSH, CDR2 LQKENI. This CDR3 has 17 residues. The DNA for the CDR3 is TGTGCCAGCTCACATCCGGGACAGGGTTTAACTAATGAAAAACTGTTTTTT. Its translation: CASSHPGQGLTNEKLFF.

This clone turned up a few times. The chain recombines TRBV4-1 with TRBJ1-1, with TRBD1 matching over 10 bases. Germline lookup yields CDR1 MGHRA and CDR2 YSYEKL. The ends lost 1 base at V and 4 bases at J; junction bases unmatched: 9. The CDR3 is 17 amino acids. This CDR3 is CASSQARDRGGVTEAFF. The CDR3 nucleotides read TGCGCCAGCAGCCAAGCCCGGGACAGGGGAGGGGTCACTGAAGCTTTCTTT.

DNA of the CDR3: TGTGCCAGCAGTGAATCCGGGGCCGACTCTGGCTACACCTTC. This translates into CASSESGADSGYTF. The rearrangement uses TRBV6-4 and TRBJ1-2; D is possibly TRBD1 (5 bases). V shed 3 bases and J shed 7 bases, with 15 bases lying between them. Germline V gene lookup returns CDR1 MRHNA and CDR2 SNTAGT. The CDR3 is 14 residues long.

The V gene is TRBV7-9, the J gene TRBJ1-2; TRBD1 matches 7 bases. Germline V gives CDR1 SEHNR, CDR2 FQNEAQ (reference sequence). With V trimmed by 5 bases and J by 3 bases, 9 bases remained unmatched. The CDR3 totals 15 residues. The CDR3 sequence is CASSAGWGTDYGYTF. DNA of the CDR3: TGTGCCAGCAGCGCCGGTTGGGGGACAGACTATGGCTACACCTTC.

A word on this clone: Other DNA sequences of this sample code for an identical CDR3. This chain connects TRBV5-4 to TRBJ2-3, with D possibly being TRBD2 (5 bases). Trimming shortened V by 0 bases and J by 2 bases, and 10 bases separated the two germline ends. Germline CDR1 is SGHNT and CDR2 is YYREEE (reference sequence). CDR3 size: 15 residues. CDR3 protein: CASSLAEGPTDTQYF. The CDR3 region has the DNA TGTGCCAGCAGCTTGGCTGAGGGTCCCACAGATACGCAGTATTTT.

V usage is TRBV9 and J usage is TRBJ2-1, with 7 bases lining up with TRBD2. Germline V gene data show CDR1 as SGDLS and CDR2 as YYNGEE. V shed 4 bases and J 3 bases; nucleotides not matched to a gene: 1. The CDR3 consists of 13 residues. The CDR3 protein is CASSREGYNEQFF. CDR3 DNA sequence: TGTGCCAGCAGCAGGGAGGGCTACAATGAGCAGTTCTTC.

This clone was observed a few times. The sample contains more than one DNA sequence encoding this CDR3. V usage is TRBV6-5 and J usage is TRBJ1-2; 8 bases line up with TRBD1. Looked up from germline, CDR1 is MNHEY and CDR2 is SVGAGI. There are 13 residues in the CDR3. J was trimmed by 6 bases and V by 5 bases; bases with no gene match: 5. This chain's CDR3 is CASSRGQGHGYTF. The CDR3 nucleotides are TGTGCCAGCAGTAGAGGACAGGGACATGGCTACACCTTC.

V usage is TRBV27 and J usage is TRBJ1-1, with TRBD1 as a possible D gene (5 bases). The length of the CDR3 is 16 residues. CDR1 MNHEY and CDR2 SMNVEV come from the germline V gene (reference sequence). V was trimmed by 0 bases and J by 1 base, leaving 12 bases between them. CDR3 in amino acids: CASSLSLAGGNTEAFF. The CDR3 region has the DNA TGTGCCAGCAGTTTATCTCTCGCCGGGGGGAACACTGAAGCTTTCTTT.

The chain carries TRBV27 and TRBJ2-7; D call uncertain. This CDR3 region has 13 residues. The V end was cut by 10 bases, the J end by 5 bases, with 18 bases between. Germline CDR1 is MNHEY and CDR2 is SMNVEV (reference sequence). DNA of the CDR3: TGTGCCACTAAAAGTAGGGCAGGCGACGAGCAGTACTTC. Amino acids: CATKSRAGDEQYF.

This chain joins TRBV9 and TRBJ2-7; 7 bases fit TRBD2. Germline-derived CDR1 and CDR2 are SGDLS and YYNGEE. V was clipped by 0 bases and J by 0 bases; unmatched bases: 3. This CDR3 comprises 15 residues. In DNA form, the CDR3 reads TGTGCCAGCAGCGTAGGTGGGGACTACTCCTACGAGCAGTACTTC. Protein sequence: CASSVGGDYSYEQYF.

V gene TRBV18 combines with J gene TRBJ2-3; no firm D call. The CDR3 is 14 residues long. The germline V and J ends were trimmed by 0 bases and 4 bases, with 8 bases remaining between them. CDR1 and CDR2 from the germline V gene are KGHSH and LQKENI. Here the CDR3 reads CASSPPANPDTQYF. The CDR3, as DNA: TGTGCCAGCTCACCACCAGCCAATCCAGATACGCAGTATTTT.

V and J are TRBV4-1 and TRBJ2-7; D is possibly TRBD1 (6 bases). Trimming took off 4 bases at V and 7 bases at J, with 17 bases between the two ends. The length of the CDR3 is 14 residues. Germline CDR1 is MGHRA and CDR2 is YSYEKL. CDR3 sequence: CASSPRGTREEQYF. The CDR3 DNA follows: TGCGCCAGCAGCCCAAGAGGGACAAGGGAGGAGCAGTACTTC.

With respect to this clone: Within the sample, other DNA sequences also encode this same CDR3. The chain carries TRBV6-1 and TRBJ2-2; no definite D call. The CDR3 covers 14 residues. Germline assignment: CDR1 MNHNS and CDR2 SASEGT. Between the trimmed V and J ends, which lost 0 bases and 5 bases, there was a span of 7 bases. In DNA, the CDR3 is TGTGCCAGCAGTGAAGCAGGGAATACCGGGGAGCTGTTTTTT. It translates to CASSEAGNTGELFF.